This T cell receptor (beta chain) originates from a study of cytomegalovirus exposure and HLA in healthy donors. With 1 base removed from V and 0 bases from J, the gap between germline ends came to 7 bases. CDR1 is SGHTA and CDR2 is FQGNSA in the germline V gene. The length of the CDR3 is 14 residues. A multiplex PCR was run with 60 Vbeta primers and 13 Jbeta primers. Sequencing used immunoSEQ multiplex PCR; TCRdb keeps in-frame clones, though not all of them. The sample has roughly 120,000 clones, about 74% seen once. Sequencing was carried out using PBMCs. The gene calls are TRBV7-2 and TRBJ2-7; D unresolved. The sequence derives from a man aged 25-45 years in good health and CMV-seropositive. Here the CDR3 DNA reads TGTGCCAGCAGCTTAGACTGGAGCTCCTACGAGCAGTACTTC. This translates into CASSLDWSSYEQYF. Looking up the rest from reference TRBV7-2 and TRBJ2-7 gives the full variable domain: GAGVSQSPSNKVTEKGKDVELRCDPISGHTALYWYRQSLGQGLEFLIYFQGNSAPDKSGLPSDRFSAERTGGSVSTLTIQRTQQEDSAVYLCASSLDWSSYEQYFGPGTRLTVT.